A selection of T cell receptor beta chains follows, all from one sample in a study of a mutant IDH1 vaccine in newly diagnosed glioma. These receptors' antigens are unknown. Data came from immunoSEQ multiplex PCR; TCRdb stores just in-frame clones and leaves some out. Here the sample spans tens of thousands of clones, about nine tenths being singletons. Sequenced here: PBMCs, sampled from a glioma patient whose treatment included an IDH1 peptide vaccine. The receptors originated from a woman aged 40 to 49 with glioma. CDR3s include the opening cysteine and the closing phenylalanine or tryptophan. D genes are given only for firm matches. Not all rows give a size; the values are once, few, many and, for expanded clones, a class.

>TRBV2|13|NA|TRBJ2-2|few
TGTGCCAGCAGTGAGGCCAGGGCCGGGGAGCTGTTTTTT
CASSEARAGELFF
>TRBV6-8|12|NA|TRBJ2-7|once
TGTGCCAGCACCTCGAAGGGGCACGAGCAGTACTTC
CASTSKGHEQYF
>TRBV29-1|15|TRBD2|TRBJ2-3|NA
TGCAGCGTCCCCCGCGGGAGAAAGAGAGGGGATACGCAGTATTTT
CSVPRGRKRGDTQYF
>TRBV5-1|15|NA|TRBJ1-1|NA
TGCGCCAGCAGCTTGGAATTGGGGAGGAACACTGAAGCTTTCTTT
CASSLELGRNTEAFF
>TRBV11-2|14|NA|TRBJ1-1|NA
TGTGCCAGCAGCTTGGAACTTTTTGACACTGAAGCTTTCTTT
CASSLELFDTEAFF
>TRBV10-3|13|NA|TRBJ2-2|once
TGTGCCATCAGGGGGGCCTCGACCGGGGAGCTGTTTTTT
CAIRGASTGELFF
>TRBV6-5|13|NA|TRBJ1-2|few
TGTGCCAGCAGTCGACAGCGGCAAGGTGGCTACACCTTC
CASSRQRQGGYTF
>TRBV5-6|13|NA|TRBJ1-6|NA
TGTGCCAGCAACCAACGGGTCCATTCACCCCTCCACTTT
CASNQRVHSPLHF
>TRBV25-1|14|NA|TRBJ1-4|once
TGTGCCAGCAGCCCTCCGGGGGCTAATGAAAAACTGTTTTTT
CASSPPGANEKLFF
>TRBV6-5|15|NA|TRBJ1-1|NA
TGTGCCAGCAGTTACTCGATTCTGGGCAACACTGAAGCTTTCTTT
CASSYSILGNTEAFF
>TRBV7-8|18|TRBD2|TRBJ2-1|NA
TGTGCCAGCAGCCCGCGGACTAGCGGATCTTTCTCCTACAATGAGCAGTTCTTC
CASSPRTSGSFSYNEQFF
>TRBV10-2|13|NA|TRBJ1-5|NA
TGCGCCAGCAACGAACGATTAAATCAGCCCCAGCATTTT
CASNERLNQPQHF
>TRBV5-1|14|NA|TRBJ1-1|NA
TGCGCCAGCAGCTTTCAGGTCGGGAACACTGAAGCTTTCTTT
CASSFQVGNTEAFF
>TRBV4-1|18|NA|TRBJ2-6|few
TGCGCCAGCAGCCAAGAAAGGTCCTTACCCTCTGGGGCCAACGTCCTGACTTTC
CASSQERSLPSGANVLTF
>TRBV5-1|15|NA|TRBJ2-7|NA
TGCGCCAGCAGCCCCGAGACCCGATCCGGCTACGAGCAGTACTTC
CASSPETRSGYEQYF
>TRBV30|15|TRBD2|TRBJ2-2|NA
TGTGCCTGGACTCTGGGGGGGACTTACACCGGGGAGCTGTTTTTT
CAWTLGGTYTGELFF
>TRBV7-2|15|NA|TRBJ2-3|NA
TGTGCCAGCAGCCCCGGGACACCCCTCACAGATACGCAGTATTTT
CASSPGTPLTDTQYF
>TRBV6-1|14|NA|TRBJ2-7|NA
TGTGCCAGCAGTGAAATAACTGGAATCTACGAGCAGTACTTC
CASSEITGIYEQYF
>TRBV19|13|NA|TRBJ2-5|once
TGTGCCAGTAGTATATCCAGCCAAGAGACCCAGTACTTC
CASSISSQETQYF
>TRBV2|14|TRBD1|TRBJ1-2|once
TGTGCCAGCAAGCAACAGGGGGCGCGGTATGGCTACACCTTC
CASKQQGARYGYTF
>TRBV5-1|17|NA|TRBJ1-2|NA
TGCGCCAGCAGTGAGTGGAGGAACATAGGCAGGGGAGATGGCTACACCTTC
CASSEWRNIGRGDGYTF
>TRBV4-2|15|TRBD1|TRBJ2-7|NA
TGTGCCAGCAGCCAAGATCGTTCAGGGGGTTACGAGCAGTACTTC
CASSQDRSGGYEQYF
>TRBV7-7|19|NA|TRBJ1-5|NA
TGTGCTAGCAGCCGCGCGGACCGGGACACCGGCCAGAAATTGCAGCCCCAGCATTTT
CASSRADRDTGQKLQPQHF
>TRBV4-2|15|NA|TRBJ2-1|NA
TGTGCCAGCAGCCAAGTATGGAGTATGTACAATGAGCAGTTCTTC
CASSQVWSMYNEQFF
>TRBV29-1|12|TRBD1|TRBJ1-2|once
TGCAGCGTTGTATCCAGGGGGGATGGCTACACCTTC
CSVVSRGDGYTF
>TRBV29-1|11|NA|TRBJ1-4|NA
TGCAGCGTTGCAGGGTTTGAAAAACTGTTTTTT
CSVAGFEKLFF
>TRBV4-1|14|NA|TRBJ2-7|NA
TGCGCCAGCAGCCTCTTGGGCCTCATGGACGAGCAGTACTTC
CASSLLGLMDEQYF
>TRBV7-9|13|NA|TRBJ1-5|NA
TGTGCCAGCAGCTTATCGAACAATCAGCCCCAGCATTTT
CASSLSNNQPQHF
>TRBV2|13|NA|TRBJ2-2|NA
TGTGCCAGCAGTGACAGGGGCACCGGGGAGCTGTTTTTT
CASSDRGTGELFF
>TRBV7-2|14|NA|TRBJ2-2|NA
TGTGCCAGCAGCTTATCCAGAAACACCGGGGAGCTGTTTTTT
CASSLSRNTGELFF
>TRBV5-1|13|NA|TRBJ1-1|few
TGCGCCAGCAGGCGACAGGTGAACACTGAAGCTTTCTTT
CASRRQVNTEAFF
>TRBV6-4|14|NA|TRBJ1-1|NA
TGTGCCAGCAGTGACGGGGGGCAGCGGACTGAAGCTTTCTTT
CASSDGGQRTEAFF
>TRBV30|11|NA|TRBJ2-7|NA
TGTGCCTGGAAGACCTCCTACGAGCAGTACTTC
CAWKTSYEQYF
>TRBV10-1|12|NA|TRBJ2-7|NA
TGCGCCAGCAGTGACAACACCTACGAGCAGTACTTC
CASSDNTYEQYF
>TRBV19|15|NA|TRBJ1-4|NA
TGTGCCAGTAGAATTCTACTCCCATCTAATGAAAAACTGTTTTTT
CASRILLPSNEKLFF
>TRBV4-3|14|NA|TRBJ2-2|NA
TGCGCCAGCAGCCAAGAAGGGGGAGCAGGGGAGCTGTTTTTT
CASSQEGGAGELFF
>TRBV15|15|TRBD1|TRBJ2-2|NA
TGTGCCACCAGCAGATTGGACAGGGAAACCGGGGAGCTGTTTTTT
CATSRLDRETGELFF
>TRBV25-1|15|TRBD2|TRBJ2-3|NA
TGTGCCAGCAGTGAATTTGCGGGGGTCACAGATACGCAGTATTTT
CASSEFAGVTDTQYF
>TRBV30|13|NA|TRBJ1-1|once
TGTGCCTGGAGGATCCGCTGGGGGACTGAAGCTTTCTTT
CAWRIRWGTEAFF
>TRBV4-2|16|NA|TRBJ1-3|NA
TGTGCCAGCAGCCAAGATCTTACTACCTCTGGAAACACCATATATTTT
CASSQDLTTSGNTIYF
>TRBV4-1|15|NA|TRBJ2-3|NA
TGCGCCAGCAGCCGGGGAATAGCGGAGCAAGATACGCAGTATTTT
CASSRGIAEQDTQYF
>TRBV19|14|NA|TRBJ2-1|NA
TGTGCCAGTAGTACACTACAGTTTAACAATGAGCAGTTCTTC
CASSTLQFNNEQFF
>TRBV5-6|12|NA|TRBJ1-1|few
TGTGCCAGCAGCTTCCAAGGGACTGAAGCTTTCTTT
CASSFQGTEAFF
>TRBV5-1|15|TRBD2|TRBJ2-2|NA
TGCGCCAGCAGCCAGCGCGGGGGGAGGACCGGGGAGCTGTTTTTT
CASSQRGGRTGELFF
>TRBV2|15|TRBD1|TRBJ1-2|NA
TGTGCCAGCAGTGGCGCGAGGACAGGCATATATGGCTACACCTTC
CASSGARTGIYGYTF
>TRBV12-5|16|TRBD2|TRBJ2-1|once
TGTGCTAGTGGTTTGGTGGGTAGCGGGGGCTACAATGAGCAGTTCTTC
CASGLVGSGGYNEQFF
>TRBV4-2|17|NA|TRBJ2-7|NA
TGTGCCAGCAGCCAAGATCAGGCGGGCGGCGAGATCTCCGAGCAGTACTTC
CASSQDQAGGEISEQYF
>TRBV6-6|15|NA|TRBJ1-2|NA
TGTGCCAGCAGTTACTCGTACCTGGATGGTGATGGCTACACCTTC
CASSYSYLDGDGYTF